This entry lists 18 T cell receptor beta chains sequenced from one sample in a study of identical twins. A single record per CDR3 protein comes from TCRdb applying MiXCR to the 5' RACE reads. The sample yields hundreds of thousands of distinct CDR3 sequences, around 8.1% seen once. This sample also belongs to another study, concerning yellow fever vaccine responses in identical twins.

Sequencing used memory (CD45RO+) T cells sorted from blood. These receptors were collected from a woman under 30 in good health.

This clonotype came up a few times. The chain carries TRBV29-1 and TRBJ2-1; D might be TRBD1 (5 bases). The CDR3 contains 17 residues. Germline V CDR1 and CDR2: SQVTM, ANQGSEA. The V gene lost 4 bases and the J gene lost 0 bases, with 19 bases spanning the gap. Here the CDR3 reads CSVGGMWGVSSYNEQFF. The CDR3 DNA sequence: TGCAGCGTTGGAGGTATGTGGGGCGTGAGCTCCTACAATGAGCAGTTCTTC.

This clonotype was seen a few times. The rearrangement joins TRBV12-3 or TRBV12-4 to TRBJ2-3, with 7 bases fitting TRBD1. This CDR3 has 14 amino acids. The junction had 5 bases not matched to a gene; V was cut back by 6 bases and J by 2 bases. CDR3 sequence: CASSKTGLTDTQYF. The CDR3 coding sequence is TGTGCCAGCAGCAAGACAGGGCTCACAGATACGCAGTATTTT.

This clonotype was counted a few times. The chain uses TRBV15 and TRBJ2-3; tentative D call: TRBD2 (7 bases). Trimming took 0 bases from V and 6 from J, leaving 13 bases between them. CDR1 and CDR2 from the germline V gene are LNHNV and YYDKDF (reference sequence). The CDR3 has 15 amino acids. CDR3 region: CATSRERGRGDTQYF. The DNA of the CDR3 is TGTGCCACCAGCAGAGAGCGGGGGCGGGGGGATACGCAGTATTTT.

This clonotype has a single count. This chain links TRBV6-4 with TRBJ2-1; possibly TRBD1 or TRBD2 for D (5 bases each). Germline lookup yields CDR1 MRHNA and CDR2 SNTAGT. V lost 5 bases to trimming and J lost 9 bases, with 14 bases between them. This CDR3 has 13 amino acids. CDR3 in amino acids: CASSPETRGEQFF. The CDR3 coding sequence is TGTGCCAGCAGTCCAGAAACTAGGGGTGAGCAGTTCTTC.

J is TRBJ1-4 and V is TRBV7-8; D not resolved. This CDR3 has 15 residues. V lost 5 bases to trimming and J lost 2 bases, with 12 bases between them. Germline V gene lookup returns CDR1 SGHVS and CDR2 FQNEAQ. CDR3 in DNA: TGTGCCAGCAGCGGCACGGGTTGGACTAATGAAAAACTGTTTTTT. Translating it yields CASSGTGWTNEKLFF.

This clonotype came up a few times. The V gene is TRBV5-1, the J gene TRBJ1-3; maybe TRBD1 (6 bases). Per the germline V gene, CDR1 is SGHRS and CDR2 is YFSETQ. This CDR3 contains 16 residues. V gave up 4 bases and J gave up 0 bases, with 14 bases separating them. The CDR3 spells CASSLGGSASGNTIYF. CDR3 DNA: TGCGCCAGCAGCCTCGGGGGCAGCGCCTCTGGAAACACCATATATTTT.

This chain connects TRBV5-1 to TRBJ2-7, with D perhaps TRBD2 (5 bases). The germline V gene has CDR1 SGHRS and CDR2 YFSETQ. The germline V and J ends were trimmed by 9 bases and 0 bases, with 16 bases remaining between them. The length of the CDR3 is 14 residues. CDR3 residues: CATAVGQLSYEQYF. The CDR3 DNA reads as TGCGCCACAGCGGTTGGGCAGCTCTCCTACGAGCAGTACTTC. The whole variable domain, remainder taken from reference TRBV5-1 and TRBJ2-7, is KAGVTQTPRYLIKTRGQQVTLSCSPISGHRSVSWYQQTPGQGLQFLFEYFSETQRNKGNFPGRFSGRQFSNSRSEMNVSTLELGDSALYLCATAVGQLSYEQYFGPGTRLTVT.

This clonotype has a handful of counts. J is TRBJ2-7 and V is TRBV20-1; D perhaps matches TRBD2 (6 bases). Per germline, CDR1 DFQATT and CDR2 SNEGSKA (reference sequence). The V gene lost 1 base and the J gene lost 3 bases, with 16 bases spanning the gap. The length of the CDR3 is 15 residues. CDR3 coding DNA: TGCAGTGCTAGAGGACTAGTATTGTTAGGCTACGAGCAGTACTTC. Translating it yields CSARGLVLLGYEQYF.

The chain links TRBV24-1 to TRBJ2-5; TRBD1 matches 9 bases. With 2 bases clipped from V and 5 bases from J, the junction kept 8 bases outside the gene matches. Germline V gene sequence: CDR1 KGHDR, CDR2 SFDVKD. CDR3 size: 16 residues. The DNA of the CDR3 is TGTGCCACCAGTGATTCTTTACAGGGGGCAGGGGAGACCCAGTACTTC. Protein: CATSDSLQGAGETQYF.

This clonotype has at least ten counts. V gene TRBV2 combines with J gene TRBJ2-2, with D unresolved. CDR1 and CDR2 from the germline V gene are SNHLY and FYNNEI. V lost 3 bases, J lost 4 bases, and 12 bases lay in between. This CDR3 spans 15 amino acids. DNA of the CDR3: TGTGCCAGCAGTGATCCTTCGGCAGCCACCGGGGAGCTGTTTTTT. Translation gives CASSDPSAATGELFF.

This clonotype was picked up a small number of times. This rearrangement joins TRBV7-9 to TRBJ2-4, with D perhaps TRBD2 (5 bases). The CDR3 consists of 12 residues. Looked up from germline, CDR1 is SEHNR and CDR2 is FQNEAQ (reference sequence). The V end was cut by 5 bases, the J end by 8 bases, with 10 bases between. The CDR3 loop reads CASSKAADIQYF. The CDR3 region has the DNA TGTGCCAGCAGCAAAGCGGCAGACATTCAGTACTTC.

The V gene is TRBV5-1, the J gene TRBJ2-1; D might be TRBD1 (5 bases). The ends were cut back, 4 bases at V and 10 bases at J, with 21 bases in the middle. CDR3 length: 15 amino acids. Looked up from germline, CDR1 is SGHRS and CDR2 is YFSETQ. This CDR3 is CASSPEGALTREQFF. The CDR3 DNA reads TGCGCCAGCAGCCCGGAAGGGGCGCTCACCCGGGAGCAGTTCTTC.

This chain links TRBV15 with TRBJ2-7; D not resolved. The CDR3 loop spans 12 amino acids. The V end was cut by 0 bases, the J end by 9 bases, with 9 bases between. CDR1 and CDR2 (germline): LNHNV, YYDKDF (reference sequence). The DNA of the CDR3 is TGTGCCACCAGCAGAGAAGGGAAAGGGCAGTACTTC. This sequence encodes CATSREGKGQYF.

This clonotype has more than one count but fewer than ten. V usage is TRBV27 and J usage is TRBJ2-3; TRBD2 agrees at 8 bases. The CDR3 has 14 amino acids. J lost 4 bases, V lost 6 bases, and 6 bases had no gene match. Germline V gene lookup returns CDR1 MNHEY and CDR2 SMNVEV (reference sequence). This CDR3 is CASRFGGESDTQYF. DNA for the CDR3: TGTGCCAGCAGGTTCGGGGGGGAGTCAGATACGCAGTATTTT.

This clonotype was seen repeatedly, ten times or more. The CDR3 coding sequence is TGTGCCAGCAGCCCAAGGGAGGGGGGTACTGAAGCTTTCTTT. Translated: CASSPREGGTEAFF. The chain is built from TRBV7-2 and TRBJ1-1; tentative D call: TRBD1 (6 bases). CDR3 length: 14 amino acids. CDR1 and CDR2 from the germline V gene are SGHTA and FQGNSA. The ends were cut back, 5 bases at V and 5 bases at J, with 15 bases in the middle.

This clonotype was seen ten or more times. This chain connects TRBV20-1 to TRBJ2-7, with D possibly called TRBD1 or TRBD2 (5 bases each). Trimming stripped 2 bases from V and 6 bases from J, with 11 bases between. CDR3 size: 12 residues. The germline V gene has CDR1 DFQATT and CDR2 SNEGSKA (reference sequence). The CDR3, as DNA: TGCAGTGCTAGACGGGGCACAGGCGAGCAGTACTTC. Amino acids: CSARRGTGEQYF.

This clonotype turned up a few times. The genes are TRBV20-1 and TRBJ2-1; 8 positions agree with TRBD2. CDR3 length: 14 amino acids. Germline loops: CDR1 DFQATT, CDR2 SNEGSKA (reference sequence). The CDR3 protein is CSLALAGSYNEQFF. The CDR3 coding sequence is TGCAGCTTGGCCCTAGCGGGCTCCTACAATGAGCAGTTCTTC.

This clonotype was observed a single time. V gene TRBV19 combines with J gene TRBJ2-5; a weak D match, TRBD2 (6 bases). CDR1 is LNHDA, CDR2 SQIVND, per germline (reference sequence). The CDR3 consists of 14 residues. V lost 3 bases to trimming and J lost 3 bases, with 11 bases between them. This chain's CDR3 is CASSIGLAEETQYF. CDR3 coding DNA: TGTGCCAGTAGTATTGGGTTAGCGGAAGAGACCCAGTACTTC. The variable domain in full, with the rest retrieved from reference TRBV19 and TRBJ2-5, is DGGITQSPKYLFRKEGQNVTLSCEQNLNHDAMYWYRQDPGQGLRLIYYSQIVNDFQKGDIAEGYSVSREKKESFPLTVTSAQKNPTAFYLCASSIGLAEETQYFGPGTRLLVL.